These 26 T cell receptor beta chains came from one sample sequenced in a study of shared clonotypes between healthy human individuals. The data were produced by immunoSEQ multiplex PCR, yet TCRdb's version contains in-frame clones alone and is incomplete. The sample shows 300,000 to 400,000 clones, more than 75% of them seen only once. The sequenced material came from memory CD8+ T cells sorted from blood. The subset here: CD45RO+ cells pooled with CCR7-negative TemRA cells. The receptors originated from a man younger than 35 in good health.

V is TRBV7-9 and J is TRBJ2-7, with a weak D call TRBD2 (6 bases). Germline V lookup: CDR1 SEHNR, CDR2 FQNEAQ (reference sequence). The CDR3 has 15 amino acids. V was trimmed by 5 bases and J by 3 bases, leaving 17 bases between them. The CDR3 region is CASSPPLGGSYEQYF. As DNA, the CDR3 is TGTGCCAGCAGCCCCCCATTGGGGGGTAGCTACGAGCAGTACTTC.

The chain is built from TRBV2 and TRBJ1-1; D not certain. Trimming pared 7 bases from V and 0 bases from J, leaving 18 bases between. There are 16 residues in the CDR3. Germline V lookup: CDR1 SNHLY, CDR2 FYNNEI. The CDR3 coding sequence is TGTGCCAGCAACCAAGGACCGGTGGCAATGAACACTGAAGCTTTCTTT. It is translated as CASNQGPVAMNTEAFF.

The chain uses TRBV6-6 and TRBJ2-3; 7 nucleotides match TRBD1. CDR3 length: 15 residues. Germline trimming cut 5 bases from V and 5 bases from J; bases unmatched to any gene: 10. Germline V gives CDR1 MNHNY, CDR2 SVGAGI (reference sequence). DNA for the CDR3: TGTGCCAGCAGTAACCGACAGGGTGGTGTAGATACGCAGTATTTT. This codes for CASSNRQGGVDTQYF.

The V call is TRBV9, the J call TRBJ1-3; 9 bases line up with TRBD1. In germline, CDR1 is SGDLS, CDR2 YYNGEE. The CDR3 spans 17 residues. Unmatched junction bases numbered 7, after V lost 3 bases and J lost 0 bases. The CDR3 region is CASSDGTGSLSGNTIYF. The CDR3 DNA reads TGTGCCAGCAGCGATGGGACAGGGAGCCTCTCTGGAAACACCATATATTTT.

The chain uses TRBV11-2 and TRBJ2-5, with TRBD2 matching 11 bases. The CDR3 is 15 residues long. In germline, CDR1 is SGHAT, CDR2 FQNNGV. Trimming at V came to 6 bases and at J to 4 bases, leaving 7 bases not matched to a gene. The CDR3 nucleotides are TGTGCCAGCAGTTCTCCGGGACTAGCGGTAGAGACCCAGTACTTC. Protein: CASSSPGLAVETQYF.

The V and J genes are TRBV9 and TRBJ2-5; D is unclear. CDR1 and CDR2 from the germline V gene are SGDLS and YYNGEE. The V end was cut by 2 bases, the J end by 1 base, with 12 bases between. This CDR3 is built from 15 residues. CDR3 DNA: TGTGCCAGCAGCGTCGGCGGAAATTTCCAAGAGACCCAGTACTTC. This gives the protein CASSVGGNFQETQYF.

The genes are TRBV5-5 and TRBJ2-5, with no clear D. The CDR3 has 14 residues. Germline V CDR1 and CDR2: SGHKS, YYEKEE (reference sequence). The V end was cut by 4 bases, the J end by 5 bases, with 15 bases between. The CDR3: CASSHGWSQETQYF. The CDR3 nucleotides read TGTGCCAGCAGCCATGGTTGGAGTCAGGAGACCCAGTACTTC.

The gene calls are TRBV15 and TRBJ2-7, with D hard to call. Per germline, CDR1 LNHNV and CDR2 YYDKDF (reference sequence). Trimming took off 10 bases at V and 0 bases at J, with 13 bases between the two ends. This CDR3 spans 13 amino acids. The CDR3 sequence: CAISDIGSYEQYF. CDR3 DNA sequence: TGTGCCATCTCTGACATCGGCTCCTACGAGCAGTACTTC.

This clone has a single count. The CDR3 sequence is CASGRHTNTEAFF. CDR3 DNA: TGCGCCAGCGGACGACATACGAACACTGAAGCTTTCTTT. V and J are TRBV5-1 and TRBJ1-1; D unresolved. Per the germline V gene, CDR1 is SGHRS and CDR2 is YFSETQ. This CDR3 region has 13 residues. V lost 7 bases and J lost 1, with 11 bases in between.

CDR3 residues: CASSLIQEGPYEQYF. The CDR3 DNA follows: TGTGCCAGCAGCTTAATTCAGGAGGGCCCCTACGAGCAGTACTTC. The chain combines TRBV7-2 with TRBJ2-7, with D possibly TRBD2 on 6 matching bases. Germline V CDR1 and CDR2: SGHTA, FQGNSA. V lost 2 bases and J 2 bases, leaving 13 bases between the germline ends. This CDR3 is 15 amino acids long.

This chain uses TRBV6-5 with TRBJ2-2; D is undetermined. Germline CDR1 MNHEY, CDR2 SVGAGI. V was shortened by 2 bases and J by 1 base, with 11 bases between the two germline ends. The CDR3 has 16 residues. As DNA, the CDR3 is TGTGCCAGCAGTTACACCCCGGACGGGAACACCGGGGAGCTGTTTTTT. It yields the protein CASSYTPDGNTGELFF.

The rearrangement links TRBV30 to TRBJ2-7; D ambiguous. Germline lookup yields CDR1 GTSNPN and CDR2 SVGIG (reference sequence). V lost 0 bases and J lost 0, with 9 bases in between. The CDR3 sequence is 14 residues long. This CDR3 reads CAWSVRPLSYEQYF. CDR3 nucleotide sequence: TGTGCCTGGAGTGTCAGACCACTCTCCTACGAGCAGTACTTC.

The rearrangement links TRBV29-1 to TRBJ2-1; 9 bases are shared with TRBD1. The CDR3 runs 14 residues. CDR1 and CDR2 from the germline V gene are SQVTM and ANQGSEA. V trimming: 3 bases; J trimming: 6 bases; junction bases outside the gene matches: 6. The DNA for the CDR3 is TGCAGCGTTGACCGCGGGACAGGGCCCAATGAGCAGTTCTTC. It codes for CSVDRGTGPNEQFF.

The chain carries TRBV27 and TRBJ2-1; no clear D gene. Trimming shortened V by 3 bases and J by 10 bases, and 7 bases separated the two germline ends. CDR1 MNHEY and CDR2 SMNVEV come from the germline V gene (reference sequence). This CDR3 is 11 amino acids long. The CDR3 DNA is TGTGCCAGCAGTTTCAGTGGCGAGCAGTTCTTC. Translation gives CASSFSGEQFF.

A single count supports this clone. The V gene is TRBV10-3, the J gene TRBJ1-1; 10 positions match TRBD1. Germline loops: CDR1 ENHRY, CDR2 SYGVKD. This CDR3 has 16 residues. Germline trimming cut 6 bases from V and 1 base from J; bases unmatched to any gene: 8. CDR3 loop: CAISFDRGLANTEAFF. The CDR3 bases are TGTGCCATCAGCTTTGACAGGGGGCTAGCGAACACTGAAGCTTTCTTT.

This clone appeared many times. The chain has TRBV14 and TRBJ1-2; D remains unclear. Between the trimmed V and J ends, which lost 0 bases and 2 bases, there was a span of 7 bases. The length of the CDR3 is 14 residues. In germline, CDR1 is SGHDN, CDR2 FVKESK. The CDR3 DNA reads as TGTGCCAGCAGCCAAGAGGGTCCAAACTATGGCTACACCTTC. It translates to CASSQEGPNYGYTF.

The chain links TRBV18 to TRBJ2-7; D may be TRBD1 (6 bases). The CDR3 runs 14 residues. In germline, CDR1 is KGHSH, CDR2 LQKENI. Trimming removed 3 bases from V and 2 bases from J, with 11 bases in between. This CDR3 reads CASSPRDTPYEQYF. CDR3 sequence (DNA): TGTGCCAGCTCACCTCGGGACACTCCCTACGAGCAGTACTTC.

V usage is TRBV29-1 and J usage is TRBJ1-4; D is undetermined. CDR1 SQVTM and CDR2 ANQGSEA come from the germline V gene. The ends were cut back, 7 bases at V and 5 bases at J, with 11 bases in the middle. The CDR3 covers 12 residues. This CDR3 reads CSGAEGNEKLFF. DNA of the CDR3: TGCAGCGGGGCGGAGGGCAATGAAAAACTGTTTTTT.

On this clone: This specimen includes other DNA sequences encoding the same CDR3. The genes are TRBV6-4 and TRBJ2-1; 7 bases line up with TRBD1. V was clipped by 2 bases and J by 0 bases; unmatched bases: 4. This CDR3 contains 16 residues. CDR1 is MRHNA, CDR2 SNTAGT, per germline. The CDR3 here is CASSDTGTVSYNEQFF. The CDR3 coding sequence is TGTGCCAGCAGTGACACCGGGACAGTCTCCTACAATGAGCAGTTCTTC.

This clone was counted between two and nine times. The J gene is TRBJ2-7, the V gene TRBV9, with 11 bases that match TRBD2. Per the germline V gene, CDR1 is SGDLS and CDR2 is YYNGEE. V trimming: 0 bases; J trimming: 6 bases; junction bases outside the gene matches: 2. CDR3 length: 14 residues. This CDR3 reads CASSVGGTSGEQYF. CDR3 DNA: TGTGCCAGCAGCGTAGGAGGGACTAGCGGCGAGCAGTACTTC.

The chain combines TRBV11-2 with TRBJ2-1; 9 bases line up with TRBD2. With 3 bases clipped from V and 8 bases from J, the junction kept 5 bases outside the gene matches. The CDR3 loop spans 14 amino acids. Germline CDR1 reads SGHAT; CDR2 reads FQNNGV. The CDR3 DNA reads TGTGCCAGCAGCTTCTTAGCGGGAGTGGATGAGCAGTTCTTC. It codes for CASSFLAGVDEQFF.

As for this clone: A read error may produce the germline difference seen at one junction end. The rearrangement links TRBV7-7 to TRBJ1-2; the D is unclear. The CDR3 loop spans 11 amino acids. Germline V gene data show CDR1 as SSHAT and CDR2 as FNYEAQ (reference sequence). As DNA, the CDR3 is TGTGCTAGCAGCTTTAGGTACGGCTACACCTTC. Encoded protein: CASSFRYGYTF.

The genes are TRBV2 and TRBJ2-3; D gene ambiguous. Trimming stripped 3 bases from V and 1 base from J, with 11 bases between. CDR1 and CDR2 from the germline V gene are SNHLY and FYNNEI. CDR3 size: 15 residues. DNA for the CDR3: TGTGCCAGCAGTGATCTACTCTTAGGCACAGATACGCAGTATTTT. The encoded protein is CASSDLLLGTDTQYF.

The genes are TRBV7-9 and TRBJ1-1; D is undetermined. The germline V and J ends were trimmed by 10 bases and 0 bases, with 21 bases remaining between them. This CDR3 region has 16 residues. Per germline, CDR1 SEHNR and CDR2 FQNEAQ (reference sequence). The CDR3 coding sequence is TGTGCCATAAGGTCCCCAGTTCCTTCTTTGAACACTGAAGCTTTCTTT. As protein: CAIRSPVPSLNTEAFF.

V is TRBV29-1 and J is TRBJ2-7; no reliable D call. Germline loops: CDR1 SQVTM, CDR2 ANQGSEA. Trimming cost V 7 bases and J 0 bases, with 10 bases left between them. This CDR3 region has 12 residues. CDR3 sequence (DNA): TGCAGCGGAGGCCCAGGCTCCTACGAGCAGTACTTC. The encoded protein is CSGGPGSYEQYF.

As concerns this clone: This sample includes further DNA sequences coding for the same CDR3. The V gene is TRBV7-9, the J gene TRBJ1-5; D is uncertain. Germline values: CDR1 SEHNR, CDR2 FQNEAQ (reference sequence). Between the trimmed V and J ends, which lost 1 base and 5 bases, there was a span of 3 bases. The CDR3 loop spans 12 amino acids. The CDR3 DNA sequence: TGTGCCAGCAGCTTAGGGGATCAGCCCCAGCATTTT. It translates to CASSLGDQPQHF.